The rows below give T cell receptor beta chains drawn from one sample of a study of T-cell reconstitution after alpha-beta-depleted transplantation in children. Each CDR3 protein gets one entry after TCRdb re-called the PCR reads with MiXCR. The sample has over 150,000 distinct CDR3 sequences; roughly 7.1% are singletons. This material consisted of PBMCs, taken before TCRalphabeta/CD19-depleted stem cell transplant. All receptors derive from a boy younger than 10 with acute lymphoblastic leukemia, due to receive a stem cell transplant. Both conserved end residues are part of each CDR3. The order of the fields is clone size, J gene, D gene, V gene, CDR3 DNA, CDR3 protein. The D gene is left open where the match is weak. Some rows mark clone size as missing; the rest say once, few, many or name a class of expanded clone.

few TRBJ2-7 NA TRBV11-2 TGTGCCAGCAACTTGGGGTGGCGAGTGGGCCGAGGCTCCTACGAGCAGTACTTC CASNLGWRVGRGSYEQYF
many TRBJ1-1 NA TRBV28 TGTGCCTCAGAAGGCAGCCCTGAAGCTTTCTTT CASEGSPEAFF
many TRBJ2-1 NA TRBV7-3 TGTGCCAGCAGCCCAACCGCCGGGGGTAGGGATAGTGAGCAGTTCTTC CASSPTAGGRDSEQFF
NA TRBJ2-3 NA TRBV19 TGTGCCAGTAGTAAGAGCGTGACCACAGATACGCAGTATTTT CASSKSVTTDTQYF
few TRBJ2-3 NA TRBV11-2 TGTGCCAGCAGCCCAAACCCCCCCGGGGCTAGCACAGATACGCAGTATTTT CASSPNPPGASTDTQYF
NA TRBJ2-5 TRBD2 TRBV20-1 TGCAGTGCTAGAGATTATTCTAGCGGGGGTGAGACCCAGTACTTC CSARDYSSGGETQYF
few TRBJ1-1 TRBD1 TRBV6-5 TGTGCCAGCAGTTTCCGGGCCGGGACAGGGGGCAAGACTGAAGCTTTCTTT CASSFRAGTGGKTEAFF
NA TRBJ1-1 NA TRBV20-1 TGCAGTGCTACCTCGGTTCTGTGGGTCATGAACACTGAAGCTTTCTTT CSATSVLWVMNTEAFF
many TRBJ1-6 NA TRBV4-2 TGTGCCAGCAGCCAAGTTGGCAGGGTAGTTAATTCACCCCTCCACTTT CASSQVGRVVNSPLHF
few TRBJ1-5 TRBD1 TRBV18 TGTGCCAGCTCGTCTGACAGGGACAATCAGCCCCAGCATTTT CASSSDRDNQPQHF
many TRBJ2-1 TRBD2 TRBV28 TGTGCCAGCAGTTATCCTAGCGGGGGGCTCCTACCCTACAATGAGCAGTTCTTC CASSYPSGGLLPYNEQFF
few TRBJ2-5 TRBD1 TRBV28 TGTGCCAGCAGTTTAAGGGGGGGGACAGGGGAGTACCAAGAGACCCAGTACTTC CASSLRGGTGEYQETQYF
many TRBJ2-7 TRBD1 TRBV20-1 TGCAGTGCCAAACGGGATGGGACAGCGGTCTACGAGCAGTACTTC CSAKRDGTAVYEQYF
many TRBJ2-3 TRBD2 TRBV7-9 TGTGCCAGCAGCCTAGGACTAGCTAGCACAGATACGCAGTATTTT CASSLGLASTDTQYF
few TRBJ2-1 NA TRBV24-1 TGTGCCACCGGCCTAGGGGGAGCGTCCTACAATGAGCAGTTCTTC CATGLGGASYNEQFF
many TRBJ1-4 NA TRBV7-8 TGTGCCAGCAGCCGAAACACAGCAACTAATGAAAAACTGTTTTTT CASSRNTATNEKLFF
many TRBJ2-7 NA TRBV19 TGTGCCAGTAGTATGGCGATTTGGGGTTACGAGCAGTACTTC CASSMAIWGYEQYF
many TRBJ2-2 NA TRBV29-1 TGCAGCGCACTAGTAAACACCGGGGAGCTGTTTTTT CSALVNTGELFF
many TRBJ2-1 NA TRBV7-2 TGTGCCAGCAGCTTAGACGGCCCTCGGACTAATGAGCAGTTCTTC CASSLDGPRTNEQFF
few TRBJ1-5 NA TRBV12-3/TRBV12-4 TGTGCCAGCAGCCCCCGAGGGGAGCAGCCCCAGCATTTT CASSPRGEQPQHF
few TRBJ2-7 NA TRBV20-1 TGCAGTGCTAGTCCGACCCTAGGGAGGTACGAGCAGTACTTC CSASPTLGRYEQYF
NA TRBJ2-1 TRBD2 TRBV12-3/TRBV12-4 TGTGCCAGCAGTTCGGGAGGGCTACTTTACAATGAGCAGTTCTTC CASSSGGLLYNEQFF
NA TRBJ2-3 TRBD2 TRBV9 TGTGCCAGCAGCGTAGCTAGCGGGAGCACAGATACGCAGTATTTT CASSVASGSTDTQYF
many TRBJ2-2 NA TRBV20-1 TGCAGTGCTAGACAAATCTGGGACACCGGGGAGCTGTTTTTT CSARQIWDTGELFF
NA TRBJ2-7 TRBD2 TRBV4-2 TGTGCCAGCAGCCAAGAGCTAGCGGGGGGGCCCTTGGCCTACGAGCAGTACTTC CASSQELAGGPLAYEQYF
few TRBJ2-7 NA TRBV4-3 TGCGCCAGCAGCCAAGACCGTGGATTATACGAGCAGTACTTC CASSQDRGLYEQYF
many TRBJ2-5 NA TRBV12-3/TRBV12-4 TGTGCCAGCATGCGCTTAAGGCAGGGCCCCCTCCAAGAGACCCAGTACTTC CASMRLRQGPLQETQYF
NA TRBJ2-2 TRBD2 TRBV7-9 TGTGCCAGCAGCGCGGCCGGCCTAGCGGTGAACACCGGGGAGCTGTTTTTT CASSAAGLAVNTGELFF
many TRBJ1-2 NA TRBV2 TGTGCCAGCAGTGAACTGGTGCGGTTGGACTATGGCTACACCTTC CASSELVRLDYGYTF
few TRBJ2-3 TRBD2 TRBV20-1 TGCAGTGCTCCCACCGCTAGCGGGAGGGCCGCAGATACGCAGTATTTT CSAPTASGRAADTQYF
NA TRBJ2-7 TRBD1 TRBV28 TGTGCCAGCAGTTTAGGCACAGGGGGCGCCCCCCTTTACGAGCAGTACTTC CASSLGTGGAPLYEQYF
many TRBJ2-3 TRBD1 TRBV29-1 TGCAGCGTCGACGGGACAGTTCGAACAGATACGCAGTATTTT CSVDGTVRTDTQYF
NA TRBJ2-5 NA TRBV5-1 TGCGCCAGCAGCGGCGGACACCAAGAGACCCAGTACTTC CASSGGHQETQYF
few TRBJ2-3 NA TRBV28 TGTGCCAGCAGTTTTGACCGCGCCAGCACAGATACGCAGTATTTT CASSFDRASTDTQYF
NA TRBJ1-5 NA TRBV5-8 TGTGCCAGCAGCTTGGCCTTAGGACATACCAATCAGCCCCAGCATTTT CASSLALGHTNQPQHF
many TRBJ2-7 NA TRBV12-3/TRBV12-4 TGTGCCAGCAGTCAACAGCCGGGACGATCCTACGAGCAGTACTTC CASSQQPGRSYEQYF
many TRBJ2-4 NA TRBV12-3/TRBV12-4 TGTGCCAGCAGTTTTCCCGGGGGAAACATTCAGTACTTC CASSFPGGNIQYF
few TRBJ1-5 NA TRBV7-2 TGTGCCAGCAGCCCCCTACCATGGGGTAGCAATCAGCCCCAGCATTTT CASSPLPWGSNQPQHF
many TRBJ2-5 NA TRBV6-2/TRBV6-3 TGTGCCAGCAGTTACTCGATTAATCCTTATAGACAGCAACTGCTCTTGGACCAGTACTTC CASSYSINPYRQQLLLDQYF
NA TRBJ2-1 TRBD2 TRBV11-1 TGTGCCAGCAGCCAGAGGACTAGCGGGAGACTTTTGTACAATGAGCAGTTCTTC CASSQRTSGRLLYNEQFF
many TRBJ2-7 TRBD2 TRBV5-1 TGCGCCAGCAGGGACCTACCTAGCGGGGCAACCTACGAGCAGTACTTC CASRDLPSGATYEQYF
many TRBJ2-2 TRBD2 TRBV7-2 TGTGCCAGCAGCCCCCCGCTAGCGGCGAACACCGGGGAGCTGTTTTTT CASSPPLAANTGELFF
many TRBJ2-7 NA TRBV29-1 TGCAGCGTTCGGGCAGGGGGGTACTACGAGCAGTACTTC CSVRAGGYYEQYF
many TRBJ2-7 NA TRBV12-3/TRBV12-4 TGTGCCAGCAGTCCGGTAGGGGACGCCACCTACGAGCAGTACTTC CASSPVGDATYEQYF
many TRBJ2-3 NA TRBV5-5 TGTGCCAGCAGGCAGGGGCCAGTAACGGATACGCAGTATTTT CASRQGPVTDTQYF
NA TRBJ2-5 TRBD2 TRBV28 TGTGCCAGCAGCAAAGGACTAGCGGGAGGGTATGAGACCCAGTACTTC CASSKGLAGGYETQYF
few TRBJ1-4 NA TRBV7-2 TGTGCCAGCAGCTTAGCCCTTAATACCGGGACCGACCCGAAAAAACTGTTTTTT CASSLALNTGTDPKKLFF
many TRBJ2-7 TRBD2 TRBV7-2 TGTGCCAGCAGCTTAGGTGGTAGCGGGCCCTACGAGCAGTACTTC CASSLGGSGPYEQYF
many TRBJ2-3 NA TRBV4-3 TGCGCCAGCAGCCAAGCCCTCACAGATACGCAGTATTTT CASSQALTDTQYF
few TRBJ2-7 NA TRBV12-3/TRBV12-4 TGTGCCAGCAGTCCCCCCAGAGGTCCCCCCTACGAGCAGTACTTC CASSPPRGPPYEQYF